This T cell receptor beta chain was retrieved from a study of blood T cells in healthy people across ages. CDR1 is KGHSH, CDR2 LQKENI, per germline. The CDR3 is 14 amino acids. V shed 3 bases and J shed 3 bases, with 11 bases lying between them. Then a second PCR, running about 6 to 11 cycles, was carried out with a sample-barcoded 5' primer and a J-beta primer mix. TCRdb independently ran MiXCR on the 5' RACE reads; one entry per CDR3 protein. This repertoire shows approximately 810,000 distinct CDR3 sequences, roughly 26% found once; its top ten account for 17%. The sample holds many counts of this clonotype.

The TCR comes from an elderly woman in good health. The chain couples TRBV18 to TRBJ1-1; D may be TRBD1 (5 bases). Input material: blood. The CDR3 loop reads CASSPTRTHTEAFF. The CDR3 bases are TGTGCCAGCTCACCTACTAGGACACACACTGAAGCTTTCTTT.